Listed here are 27 T cell receptor beta chains from one sample, sequenced in a study of persistence of HIV-infected CD4 T cells. Sequencing used immunoSEQ version 4 in survey mode. Method: immunoSEQ multiplex PCR; TCRdb's copy keeps in-frame clones and lacks some. The sample shows about 30,000 clones, roughly 70% of them seen only once. Their antigens are not known. Overlapping HIV-1 Gag 15-mer peptides at approximately 1 ug per peptide per mL were used. Sorting selected CD4+ T cells upregulating both CD40 ligand and CD69. The input for sequencing was CD4+ T cells sorted from PBMCs after roughly 18-hour stimulation, taken from a patient who received antiretroviral therapy. The receptors were gathered from an adult man with HIV who was CMV-seropositive.

The chain is built from TRBV9 and TRBJ2-7; no reliable D call. V was trimmed by 1 base and J by 2 bases, leaving 10 bases between them. This CDR3 has 14 amino acids. CDR1 is SGDLS, CDR2 YYNGEE, per germline. The CDR3 here is CASSVTGKAYEQYF. DNA for the CDR3: TGTGCCAGCAGCGTAACTGGGAAGGCCTACGAGCAGTACTTC. The whole variable domain, remainder taken from reference TRBV9 and TRBJ2-7, is DSGVTQTPKHLITATGQRVTLRCSPRSGDLSVYWYQQSLDQGLQFLIQYYNGEERAKGNILERFSAQQFPDLHSELNLSSLELGDSALYFCASSVTGKAYEQYFGPGTRLTVT.

The chain employs TRBV19 and TRBJ1-2; 7 bases are shared with TRBD1. Trimming at V came to 5 bases and at J to 11 bases, leaving 23 bases not matched to a gene. The length of the CDR3 is 17 residues. The germline V gene has CDR1 LNHDA and CDR2 SQIVND (reference sequence). As DNA, the CDR3 is TGTGCCAGTAGTCGAAGAAGCGCCGACAGGGCCCTCCTAAGGTACACCTTC. This sequence encodes CASSRRSADRALLRYTF. Based on the CDR3 plus reference TRBV19 and TRBJ1-2, the full variable domain is DGGITQSPKYLFRKEGQNVTLSCEQNLNHDAMYWYRQDPGQGLRLIYYSQIVNDFQKGDIAEGYSVSREKKESFPLTVTSAQKNPTAFYLCASSRRSADRALLRYTFGSGTRLTVV.

The chain couples TRBV6-6 to TRBJ1-4, with 7 nucleotides matching TRBD1. V shed 4 bases, J shed 6 bases, and the junction held 5 bases outside the gene matches. CDR1 is MNHNY and CDR2 is SVGAGI in the germline V gene (reference sequence). CDR3 length: 14 amino acids. The CDR3 DNA reads TGTGCCAGCAGTTCACATGACAGGGATGAAAAACTGTTTTTT. Its protein is CASSSHDRDEKLFF.

The rearrangement joins TRBV28 to TRBJ1-6, with D possibly matching TRBD1 (5 bases). Germline CDR1 MDHEN, CDR2 SYDVKM. The ends were cut back, 5 bases at V and 7 bases at J, with 18 bases in the middle. The CDR3 totals 16 residues. The CDR3 sequence: CASSPLPGQGNSPLHF. The CDR3 DNA is TGTGCCAGCAGTCCCCTCCCGGGGCAAGGGAATTCACCCCTCCACTTT.

V and J are TRBV19 and TRBJ1-5; D unresolved. Trimming stripped 5 bases from V and 0 bases from J, with 11 bases between. This CDR3 is 15 amino acids long. Per the germline V gene, CDR1 is LNHDA and CDR2 is SQIVND (reference sequence). CDR3 sequence: CASSFSRNSNQPQHF. The DNA of the CDR3 is TGTGCCAGTAGTTTCTCACGTAATAGCAATCAGCCCCAGCATTTT. The whole variable domain, filled in from reference TRBV19 and TRBJ1-5, reads DGGITQSPKYLFRKEGQNVTLSCEQNLNHDAMYWYRQDPGQGLRLIYYSQIVNDFQKGDIAEGYSVSREKKESFPLTVTSAQKNPTAFYLCASSFSRNSNQPQHFGDGTRLSIL.

The V and J genes are TRBV9 and TRBJ1-6; D is undetermined. The CDR3 loop spans 13 amino acids. Trimming shortened V by 3 bases and J by 7 bases, and 8 bases separated the two germline ends. Per the germline V gene, CDR1 is SGDLS and CDR2 is YYNGEE. The CDR3 sequence: CASSAERNSPLHF. The DNA for the CDR3 is TGTGCCAGCAGCGCGGAAAGGAATTCACCCCTCCACTTT.

The rearrangement uses TRBV4-1 and TRBJ2-7, with 7 bases fitting TRBD1. V gave up 1 base and J gave up 1 base; unmatched junction bases: 13. The CDR3 contains 18 residues. CDR1 MGHRA and CDR2 YSYEKL come from the germline V gene. The CDR3 nucleotides are TGCGCCAGCAGCCAAGGCCTTGTTCTCCGGGACAGTTCCTACGAGCAGTACTTC. As protein: CASSQGLVLRDSSYEQYF.

This chain links TRBV15 with TRBJ1-2; D ambiguous. The V end lost 8 bases, the J end lost 2 bases, and 12 bases lay between the germline ends. Germline-derived CDR1 and CDR2 are LNHNV and YYDKDF (reference sequence). The CDR3 covers 13 residues. Here the CDR3 reads CATQPGANYGYTF. CDR3 DNA: TGTGCCACCCAACCGGGCGCGAACTATGGCTACACCTTC.

The rearrangement uses TRBV6-1 and TRBJ2-2, with D unclear. V dropped 1 base and J dropped 0 bases, with 6 bases sitting between them. This CDR3 is built from 15 residues. Germline V gene data show CDR1 as MNHNS and CDR2 as SASEGT. CDR3 coding DNA: TGTGCCAGCAGTGAAGGCAGCCCGAACACCGGGGAGCTGTTTTTT. Translated, it gives CASSEGSPNTGELFF.

This clone was found once. The chain uses TRBV27 and TRBJ2-3, with 9 bases that match TRBD2. This CDR3 comprises 14 residues. Germline V CDR1 and CDR2: MNHEY, SMNVEV (reference sequence). V lost 5 bases to trimming and J lost 4 bases; unmatched junction nucleotides: 4. In nucleotides, the CDR3 is TGTGCCAGCAGTGCCGGACTAGCGTCAGATACGCAGTATTTT. As protein: CASSAGLASDTQYF.

The rearrangement uses TRBV2 and TRBJ1-5; TRBD1 aligns across 8 bases. The CDR3 runs to 14 residues. The germline V gene has CDR1 SNHLY and CDR2 FYNNEI. J was trimmed by 7 bases and V by 4 bases; bases with no gene match: 6. Here the CDR3 reads CASSGTGPWQPQHF. For the CDR3, the DNA is TGTGCCAGCAGTGGGACAGGGCCTTGGCAGCCCCAGCATTTT. The whole variable domain, remainder taken from reference TRBV2 and TRBJ1-5, is EPEVTQTPSHQVTQMGQEVILRCVPISNHLYFYWYRQILGQKVEFLVSFYNNEISEKSEIFDDQFSVERPDGSNFTLKIRSTKLEDSAMYFCASSGTGPWQPQHFGDGTRLSIL.

The chain is built from TRBV6-1 and TRBJ2-7, with 9 bases matching TRBD1. From germline, CDR1 is MNHNS and CDR2 SASEGT. With 3 bases clipped from V and 3 bases from J, the junction kept 3 bases outside the gene matches. The CDR3 totals 14 residues. As DNA, the CDR3 is TGTGCCAGCAGTGACGGGGACAGGGTCTACGAGCAGTACTTC. Translating it yields CASSDGDRVYEQYF.

The chain is built from TRBV19 and TRBJ2-3; D gene ambiguous. V dropped 4 bases and J dropped 3 bases, with 11 bases sitting between them. CDR3 length: 14 amino acids. In germline, CDR1 is LNHDA, CDR2 SQIVND (reference sequence). This chain's CDR3 is CASSTRSGTDTQYF. The CDR3 DNA is TGTGCCAGTAGTACCAGGTCCGGGACAGATACGCAGTATTTT.

This clone is a singleton in its sample. The rearrangement joins TRBV20-1 to TRBJ1-2; D remains unclear. The germline gives CDR1 DFQATT, CDR2 SNEGSKA (reference sequence). This CDR3 is 12 amino acids long. Trimming shortened V by 3 bases and J by 2 bases, and 7 bases separated the two germline ends. This CDR3 is CSASEGNYGYTF. CDR3 DNA sequence: TGCAGTGCTAGTGAAGGGAACTATGGCTACACCTTC.

The V and J genes are TRBV28 and TRBJ1-3; D is uncertain. The CDR3 has 16 amino acids. Between the trimmed V and J ends, which lost 1 base and 4 bases, there was a span of 14 bases. From germline, CDR1 is MDHEN and CDR2 SYDVKM. CDR3 coding DNA: TGTGCCAGCAGTTTATCGGAAGCCGCCAAAGGAAACACCATATATTTT. This gives the protein CASSLSEAAKGNTIYF.

The rearrangement links TRBV4-2 to TRBJ2-1, with TRBD1 identical over 11 bases. CDR1 and CDR2 (germline): LGHNA, YNFKEQ. J was trimmed by 5 bases and V by 6 bases; bases with no gene match: 6. The CDR3 has 15 residues. The CDR3 DNA reads as TGTGCCAGCAGTTACGGACAGGGGGCCGACAATGAGCAGTTCTTC. Translating gives CASSYGQGADNEQFF.

This clone has more than one count but fewer than ten. The CDR3 protein is CASSFGQGNYGYTF. The CDR3 coding sequence is TGTGCCAGCAGTTTCGGACAGGGAAACTATGGCTACACCTTC. The chain uses TRBV28 and TRBJ1-2, with TRBD1 matching over 8 bases. Germline CDR1 reads MDHEN; CDR2 reads SYDVKM. V was pared by 3 bases and J by 2 bases, with 2 bases of the junction left unmatched. The CDR3 length is 14 residues.

This rearrangement joins TRBV14 to TRBJ1-4; D unresolved. The V gene lost 1 base and the J gene lost 7 bases, with 10 bases spanning the gap. Per germline, CDR1 SGHDN and CDR2 FVKESK. There are 14 residues in the CDR3. The CDR3 sequence is CASSQVGGGEKLFF. Here the CDR3 DNA reads TGTGCCAGCAGCCAAGTCGGAGGAGGTGAAAAACTGTTTTTT.

The chain links TRBV2 to TRBJ2-6, with D perhaps TRBD2 (5 bases). The CDR3 covers 13 residues. The germline gives CDR1 SNHLY, CDR2 FYNNEI. V lost 10 bases and J 0 bases, leaving 7 bases between the germline ends. This CDR3 reads CATRGSGANVLTF. The DNA for the CDR3 is TGTGCCACCCGGGGCTCTGGGGCCAACGTCCTGACTTTC.

V gene TRBV9 combines with J gene TRBJ1-3; D is undetermined. Between the trimmed V and J ends, which lost 1 base and 0 bases, there was a span of 11 bases. This CDR3 comprises 16 residues. CDR1 SGDLS and CDR2 YYNGEE come from the germline V gene. CDR3 nucleotide sequence: TGTGCCAGCAGCGTATCCCCCCAGGCCTCTGGAAACACCATATATTTT. Protein: CASSVSPQASGNTIYF.

V usage is TRBV2 and J usage is TRBJ2-1; tentatively, D is TRBD1 (5 bases). Trimming left V 6 bases short and J 7 bases short, with 13 bases between. The CDR3 extends over 13 amino acids. Germline-derived CDR1 and CDR2 are SNHLY and FYNNEI. CDR3 residues: CASRGLQLNEQFF. The CDR3 nucleotides read TGTGCCAGCAGGGGGCTTCAGTTGAATGAGCAGTTCTTC.

The genes are TRBV10-1 and TRBJ2-7; TRBD2 aligns across 14 bases. V was pared by 4 bases and J by 7 bases, with 0 bases of the junction left unmatched. The germline V gene encodes CDR1 WNHNN and CDR2 SYGVQD (reference sequence). This CDR3 comprises 13 residues. The CDR3: CASSGTSGGEQYF. In nucleotides, the CDR3 is TGCGCCAGCAGTGGGACTAGCGGGGGGGAGCAGTACTTC.

The V and J genes are TRBV6-4 and TRBJ2-7; D may be TRBD1 or TRBD2 (6 bases each). CDR1 and CDR2 (germline): MRHNA, SNTAGT. V shed 7 bases and J shed 2 bases, with 15 bases lying between them. This CDR3 is built from 14 residues. The CDR3 is CASISGAGTYEQYF. As DNA, the CDR3 is TGTGCCAGCATATCGGGGGCGGGGACCTACGAGCAGTACTTC.

V usage is TRBV29-1 and J usage is TRBJ1-1; D unclear. V dropped 7 bases and J dropped 11 bases, with 20 bases sitting between them. Germline values: CDR1 SQVTM, CDR2 ANQGSEA. There are 12 residues in the CDR3. The CDR3 DNA is TGCAGCGGATTTACGGACGGGCCGGGGGCTTTCTTT. Translating it yields CSGFTDGPGAFF.

The chain has TRBV27 and TRBJ1-6; 7 bases are a match to TRBD1. Germline lookup yields CDR1 MNHEY and CDR2 SMNVEV (reference sequence). V trimming: 3 bases; J trimming: 9 bases; junction bases outside the gene matches: 11. This CDR3 has 16 residues. DNA of the CDR3: TGTGCCAGCAGTTTTAGTCCGGGACAGTCATCTTCACCCCTCCACTTT. It codes for CASSFSPGQSSSPLHF.

This clone rates as medium-sized. The chain uses TRBV2 and TRBJ2-2, with D maybe TRBD1 (6 bases). Trimming took off 5 bases at V and 4 bases at J, with 11 bases between the two ends. This CDR3 region has 14 residues. CDR1 is SNHLY and CDR2 is FYNNEI in the germline V gene. CDR3 nucleotides: TGTGCCAGCAGTCAGGGGATGTTCACCGGGGAGCTGTTTTTT. This codes for CASSQGMFTGELFF.

In DNA, the CDR3 is TGTGCCAGCAGCAAGGGACAGAACTATGGCTACACCTTC. The encoded protein is CASSKGQNYGYTF. This chain links TRBV6-5 with TRBJ1-2, with 7 bases aligning to TRBD1. After removal of 6 bases from V and 2 bases from J, the junction contained 3 bases not matched to a gene. The CDR3 is made up of 13 amino acids. Per the germline V gene, CDR1 is MNHEY and CDR2 is SVGAGI.